This T cell receptor beta chain was profiled in a study of blood T cell repertoires in COVID-19. About the study: Samples taken during acute and convalescent COVID-19 were collected in the United States, Italy and Spain. The analysed material was cDNA or gDNA that came from T cells, B-cell-depleted T cells, or PBMCs.

CDR1 and CDR2 from the germline V gene are KGHSH and LQKENI. V shed 2 bases and J shed 0 bases, with 13 bases lying between them. CDR3 length: 16 residues. As originally analysed: Amplifying reference gene primers gave estimates of nucleated cell counts. The method was immunoSEQ multiplex PCR; TCRdb's version includes in-frame clones alone and lacks a portion of them. V and J calls and clone size are given by that table; D and trimming were obtained from the DNA. The data hold just under 65,000 clones, with roughly 75% observed a single time. Patients of the Seattle cohort, enrolled during active infection, were followed longitudinally.

This TCR derives from a man in his 60s with COVID-19, enrolled during active disease. The rearrangement joins TRBV18 to TRBJ1-2, with D uncertain. The sequenced sample consisted of peripheral blood. CDR3 in amino acids: CASSPFAGEANYGYTF. The CDR3 DNA is TGTGCCAGCTCACCATTCGCCGGGGAAGCTAACTATGGCTACACCTTC.